The sequence of this T cell receptor beta chain was determined in a study of shared clonotypes between healthy human individuals. CDR1 and CDR2 (germline): MDHEN, SYDVKM. V lost 2 bases, J lost 1 base, and 5 bases stayed unmatched. The CDR3 covers 17 residues. Each subset's genomic DNA was split evenly across several immunoSEQ plates. Libraries were prepared by immunoSEQ multiplex PCR; TCRdb keeps only in-frame clonotypes and omits some of them. The sample includes a few million clones, approximately 94% of them seen just once. The TCR was taken from a man between 18 and 29 years old in good health. The specimen sequenced was naive CD4+ T cells sorted from blood. The subset is: CD45RA+ positively selected. The chain combines TRBV28 with TRBJ2-4; 10 bases are a match to TRBD2. The CDR3 DNA reads as TGTGCCAGCAGTTTACTAGCGGGGGAGGGGGCCAAAAACATTCAGTACTTC. Its translation is CASSLLAGEGAKNIQYF.